This is a list of T cell receptor beta chains from one sample in a study of pediatric ulcerative colitis. Assay: immunoSEQ multiplex PCR; the TCRdb copy retains only in-frame clones and omits some. The repertoire holds fewer than 13,000 clones, with over 75% as singletons. Sequencing was carried out using blood. These receptors originate from a girl between 10 and 17 years old with moderate ulcerative colitis. The CDR3 runs from the conserved cysteine through the conserved F or W. D genes are given only for firm matches. A row's size may be missing; if present it is once, few, many or a size class.

j_call d_call clone_size v_call cdr3_nt cdr3_aa
TRBJ2-2 NA NA TRBV7-9 TGTGCCCTGGGAGGTCCCGGGGAGCTGTTTTTT CALGGPGELFF
TRBJ1-5 TRBD1 few TRBV5-3 TGTGCCAGAAGGCGGCGGGACAGGGCCTATAGCAATCAGCCCCAGCATTTT CARRRRDRAYSNQPQHF
TRBJ2-5 TRBD2 NA TRBV7-7 TGTGCTAGCAGCTTAGGTGGAGTAGCGGGGGAAGAGACCCAGTACTTC CASSLGGVAGEETQYF
TRBJ2-2 TRBD1 NA TRBV29-1 TGCAGCGTCTTACAGGGGGCGAACACCGGGGAGCTGTTTTTT CSVLQGANTGELFF
TRBJ1-2 NA NA TRBV19 TGTGCCAGTAGTACCCAACAGGGTTCTAACTATGGCTACACCTTC CASSTQQGSNYGYTF
TRBJ1-1 NA NA TRBV5-8 TGTGCCAGCAGCTTGGAGGCTGGGGCGCGAACTGAAGCTTTCTTT CASSLEAGARTEAFF
TRBJ2-4 NA NA TRBV4-1 TGCGCCAGCAGCCAAGATCGGCGGTTACTAGCCAAAAACATTCAGTACTTC CASSQDRRLLAKNIQYF
TRBJ1-2 TRBD1 NA TRBV15 TGTGCCACCAGCAGAGGGGGACAGGGCTATGGCTACACCTTC CATSRGGQGYGYTF
TRBJ1-5 NA NA TRBV7-3 TGTGCCAGCAGCACGGGACCTAGGTCCGGCAATCAGCCCCAGCATTTT CASSTGPRSGNQPQHF
TRBJ1-5 NA NA TRBV19 TGTGCCAGTAGTATTATTGCGGGAAACAGCAATCAGCCCCAGCATTTT CASSIIAGNSNQPQHF
TRBJ1-5 NA NA TRBV21-1 TGTGCCAGCCGGGGCCGGGGGCGAAGCCAGCCCCAGCATTTT CASRGRGRSQPQHF
TRBJ1-2 NA once TRBV5-1 TGCGCCAGCAGCTTGGGTGGTGGAGGGACTTATGGCTACACCTTC CASSLGGGGTYGYTF
TRBJ1-1 NA NA TRBV5-5 TGTGCCAGCAGCTTGGCTGCCTACACTGAAGCTTTCTTT CASSLAAYTEAFF
TRBJ1-1 TRBD1 NA TRBV5-6 TGTGCCAGCACTCCAGGGGGGCGAGGCACTGAAGCTTTCTTT CASTPGGRGTEAFF
TRBJ1-5 TRBD1 few TRBV11-2 TGTGCCAGCAGCCCCGGCAGGGGGGACAATCAGCCCCAGCATTTT CASSPGRGDNQPQHF
TRBJ2-1 TRBD2 NA TRBV27 TGTGCCAGCAGCACCCTGGCGGGGGGGCTCTACAATGAGCAGTTCTTC CASSTLAGGLYNEQFF
TRBJ2-7 NA NA TRBV5-1 TGCGCCAGCTCTGAGGAGGACGACTACGAGCAGTACTTC CASSEEDDYEQYF
TRBJ2-3 TRBD2 NA TRBV10-2 TGCGCCAGCAGTCCAGCGGGAGAAGGTCCAGATACGCAGTATTTT CASSPAGEGPDTQYF
TRBJ1-4 NA NA TRBV7-8 TGTGCCAGCAGCTTATATGGAGAACTGTTTTTT CASSLYGELFF
TRBJ2-1 TRBD2 once TRBV28 TGTGCCAGCAGTCCGACTAGCGGGAGAATTTACAATGAGCAGTTCTTC CASSPTSGRIYNEQFF
TRBJ1-1 NA NA TRBV30 TGTGCCTGGAGGGACAGCGCCGAAACTGAAGCTTTCTTT CAWRDSAETEAFF
TRBJ2-7 NA once TRBV5-4 TGTGCCAGCAGCTTGGGCGGTGGGGGTTTTGCCTACGAGCAGTACTTC CASSLGGGGFAYEQYF
TRBJ2-5 TRBD2 NA TRBV2 TGTGCCAGCAGCGCAGGACTAGCGGGGTCTCAAGAGACCCAGTACTTC CASSAGLAGSQETQYF
TRBJ2-7 NA NA TRBV30 TGTGCCTGGAGTGTACCGGGACTTGTTCGCTACGAGCAGTACTTC CAWSVPGLVRYEQYF
TRBJ2-2 NA NA TRBV28 TGTGCCAGCCTCTCGGGGGGCCTCGGGGAGCTGTTTTTT CASLSGGLGELFF
TRBJ2-7 NA NA TRBV7-8 TGTGCCAGCAGCTCACGACTAGTCCACGAGCAGTACTTC CASSSRLVHEQYF
TRBJ2-3 NA once TRBV11-2 TGTGCCAGCAGCTTTCTCCGGGACTCCCAACGGGCGCAGTATTTT CASSFLRDSQRAQYF
TRBJ2-3 NA NA TRBV2 TGTGCCAGCAGAGACATTTGGGGGAAGCGGGCCAGCACAGATACGCAGTATTTT CASRDIWGKRASTDTQYF
TRBJ1-1 NA few TRBV15 TGTGCCACCAGCAGAGACCCGGGGCCCGGCACTGAAGCTTTCTTT CATSRDPGPGTEAFF
TRBJ1-5 NA NA TRBV19 TGTGCCAGTAGTATACTTGGCCTTTATAGCAATCAGCCCCAGCATTTT CASSILGLYSNQPQHF
TRBJ2-1 NA NA TRBV6-5 TGTGCCAGCAGTCCGGACAGTAGCTCCTACAATGAGCAGTTCTTC CASSPDSSSYNEQFF
TRBJ1-1 NA NA TRBV30 TGTGCCTGGAGTGGCGGGTTGGGACCGAGATTT CAWSGGLGPRF